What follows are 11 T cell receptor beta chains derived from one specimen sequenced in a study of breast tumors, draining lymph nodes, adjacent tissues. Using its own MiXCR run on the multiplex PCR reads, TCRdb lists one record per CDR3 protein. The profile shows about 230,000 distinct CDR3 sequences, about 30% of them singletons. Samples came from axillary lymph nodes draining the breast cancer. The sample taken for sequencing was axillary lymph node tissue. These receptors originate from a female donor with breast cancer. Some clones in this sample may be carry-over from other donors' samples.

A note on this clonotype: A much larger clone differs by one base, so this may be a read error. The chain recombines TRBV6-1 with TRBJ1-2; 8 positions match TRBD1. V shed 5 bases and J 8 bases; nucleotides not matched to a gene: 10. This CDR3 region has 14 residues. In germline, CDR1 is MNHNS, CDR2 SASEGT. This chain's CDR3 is CASSQLRTGKGYTF. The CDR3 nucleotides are TGTGCCAGCAGTCAACTTCGGACAGGGAAAGGCTACACCTTC.

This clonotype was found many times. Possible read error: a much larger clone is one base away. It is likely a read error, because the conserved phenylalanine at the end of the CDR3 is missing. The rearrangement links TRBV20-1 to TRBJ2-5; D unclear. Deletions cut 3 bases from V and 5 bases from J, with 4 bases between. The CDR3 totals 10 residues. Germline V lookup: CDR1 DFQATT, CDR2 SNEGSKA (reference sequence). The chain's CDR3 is CSASDETQYS. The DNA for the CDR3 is TGCAGTGCTAGCGATGAGACCCAGTACTCC.

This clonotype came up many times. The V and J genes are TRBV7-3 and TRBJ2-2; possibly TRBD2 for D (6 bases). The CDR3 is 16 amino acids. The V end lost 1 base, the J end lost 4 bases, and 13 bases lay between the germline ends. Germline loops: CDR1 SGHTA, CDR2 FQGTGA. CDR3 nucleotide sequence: TGTGCCAGCAGCTTAATGTCACTAGCTGCCACCGGGGAGCTGTTTTTT. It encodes CASSLMSLAATGELFF.

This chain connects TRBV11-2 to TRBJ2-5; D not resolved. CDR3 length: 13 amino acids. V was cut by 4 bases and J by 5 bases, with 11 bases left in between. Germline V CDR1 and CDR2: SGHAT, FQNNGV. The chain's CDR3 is CASSYGPSETQYF. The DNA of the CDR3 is TGTGCCAGCAGCTACGGGCCGTCGGAGACCCAGTACTTC.

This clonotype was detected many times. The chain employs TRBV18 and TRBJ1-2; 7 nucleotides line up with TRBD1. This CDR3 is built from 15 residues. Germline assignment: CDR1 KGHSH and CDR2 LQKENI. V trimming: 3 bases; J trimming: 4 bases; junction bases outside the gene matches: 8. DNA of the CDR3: TGTGCCAGCTCACCCTCCAGGGGGGTGACCTATGGCTACACCTTC. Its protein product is CASSPSRGVTYGYTF.

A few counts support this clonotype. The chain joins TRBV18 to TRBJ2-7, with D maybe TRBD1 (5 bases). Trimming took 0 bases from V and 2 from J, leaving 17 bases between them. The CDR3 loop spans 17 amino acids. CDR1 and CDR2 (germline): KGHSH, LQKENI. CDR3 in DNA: TGTGCCAGCTCACCACCGATCACAGGCACCAATCCCTACGAGCAGTACTTC. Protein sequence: CASSPPITGTNPYEQYF.

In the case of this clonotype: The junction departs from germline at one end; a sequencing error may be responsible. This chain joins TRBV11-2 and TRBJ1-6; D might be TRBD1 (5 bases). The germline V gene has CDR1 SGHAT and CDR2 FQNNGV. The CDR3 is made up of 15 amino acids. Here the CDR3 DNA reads TGTGCCGGCAGCTTCTCGGGGGAGGATAATCCACCCCTCCACTTT. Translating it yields CAGSFSGEDNPPLHF.

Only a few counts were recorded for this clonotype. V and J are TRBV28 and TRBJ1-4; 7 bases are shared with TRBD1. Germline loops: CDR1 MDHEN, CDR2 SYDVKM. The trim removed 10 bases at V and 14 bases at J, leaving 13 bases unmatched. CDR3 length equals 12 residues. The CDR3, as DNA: TGTGCCACTCGCTCGACAGGGTTAGGTCTGTTTTTT. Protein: CATRSTGLGLFF.

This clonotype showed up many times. This CDR3 reads CSAWASGPHYEQYF. The CDR3 DNA follows: TGCAGTGCTTGGGCTAGCGGGCCGCACTACGAGCAGTACTTC. V usage is TRBV20-1 and J usage is TRBJ2-7, with 8 nucleotides matching TRBD2. V lost 5 bases, J lost 3 bases, and 9 bases stayed unmatched. CDR3 length equals 14 residues. CDR1 and CDR2 from the germline V gene are DFQATT and SNEGSKA (reference sequence).

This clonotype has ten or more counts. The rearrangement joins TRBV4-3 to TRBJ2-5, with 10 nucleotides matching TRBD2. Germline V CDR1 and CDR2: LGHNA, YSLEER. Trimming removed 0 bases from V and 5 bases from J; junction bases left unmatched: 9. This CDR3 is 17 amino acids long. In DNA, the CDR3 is TGCGCCAGCAGCCAAGAGGCAGCGGGAGGGGCGAGGGAGACCCAGTACTTC. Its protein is CASSQEAAGGARETQYF.

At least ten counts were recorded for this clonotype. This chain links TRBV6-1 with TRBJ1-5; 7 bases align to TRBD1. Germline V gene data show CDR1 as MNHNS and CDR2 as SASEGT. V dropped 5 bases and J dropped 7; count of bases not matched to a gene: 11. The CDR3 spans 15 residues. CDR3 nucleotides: TGTGCCAGCAGTTCTCCCGACAGGGCCGGACAGCCCCAGCATTTT. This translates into CASSSPDRAGQPQHF.